Listed here are 23 T cell receptor beta chains from one sample, sequenced in a study of OX40 agonist ivuxolimab in advanced cancers. The method was immunoSEQ multiplex PCR; TCRdb's version includes in-frame clones alone and lacks a portion of them. Here the sample spans 84,000 or so clones, roughly 94% being singletons. The sequencing used CD4+ or CD8+ T cells sorted from blood, collected in a trial of the OX40 agonist ivuxolimab. These receptors all come from an adult with an advanced solid tumor such as melanoma, head and neck, liver or kidney cancer.

The rearrangement joins TRBV6-1 to TRBJ1-5; tentative D call: TRBD1 (5 bases). The germline V gene has CDR1 MNHNS and CDR2 SASEGT. The CDR3 has 14 amino acids. The germline V and J ends were trimmed by 6 bases and 7 bases, with 16 bases remaining between them. CDR3 in amino acids: CASSSKAPGQPQHF. The CDR3 DNA reads TGTGCCAGCAGCTCAAAGGCGCCAGGGCAGCCCCAGCATTTT.

The rearrangement links TRBV7-2 to TRBJ2-1, with TRBD2 identical over 10 bases. Trimming cost V 5 bases and J 7 bases; bases outside gene matches: 20. Germline V gene data show CDR1 as SGHTA and CDR2 as FQGNSA. The CDR3 sequence is 19 residues long. The CDR3 bases are TGTGCCAGCAGCCCAGTAGAGCGGGAGGGTTCCACCCAAAGGAATGAGCAGTTCTTC. Residues: CASSPVEREGSTQRNEQFF.

The rearrangement links TRBV11-2 to TRBJ2-5; a possible D gene is TRBD2 (6 bases). This CDR3 has 16 residues. Germline loops: CDR1 SGHAT, CDR2 FQNNGV. Trimming removed 5 bases at V and 0 bases at J, with 16 bases between. CDR3 loop: CASSDGTGLYQETQYF. CDR3 sequence (DNA): TGTGCCAGCAGCGACGGGACGGGACTGTACCAAGAGACCCAGTACTTC.

The CDR3 region has the DNA TGTGCCAGCTCACCACTGGTGGCTCCTAGAACCTTCACCGGGGAGCTGTTTTTT. It codes for CASSPLVAPRTFTGELFF. The chain carries TRBV18 and TRBJ2-2; D is uncertain. The CDR3 covers 18 residues. CDR1 and CDR2 from the germline V gene are KGHSH and LQKENI. V lost 1 base and J 4 bases, leaving 19 bases between the germline ends. Supplemented by reference TRBV18 and TRBJ2-2, the full variable domain reads NAGVMQNPRHLVRRRGQEARLRCSPMKGHSHVYWYRQLPEEGLKFMVYLQKENIIDESGMPKERFSAEFPKEGPSILRIQQVVRGDSAAYFCASSPLVAPRTFTGELFFGEGSRLTVL.

V gene TRBV14 combines with J gene TRBJ2-7; D possibly corresponds to TRBD1 (7 bases). V was shortened by 4 bases and J by 5 bases, with 21 bases between the two germline ends. The CDR3 is made up of 16 amino acids. CDR1 is SGHDN, CDR2 FVKESK, per germline. DNA for the CDR3: TGTGCCAGCAGCCCGTCTACGGTAGGGGGCGGGAACGAGCAGTACTTC. It specifies CASSPSTVGGGNEQYF.

The V call is TRBV13, the J call TRBJ2-1; TRBD2 agrees at 10 bases. CDR3 size: 15 residues. Looked up from germline, CDR1 is PRHDT and CDR2 is FYEKMQ (reference sequence). The ends lost 3 bases at V and 6 bases at J; junction bases unmatched: 5. CDR3 bases: TGTGCCAGCAGCTTCGAGCGGGAGGGGGGCAATGAGCAGTTCTTC. Translation gives CASSFEREGGNEQFF.

This clone was detected only once. The rearrangement joins TRBV19 to TRBJ2-1, with no clear D. The CDR3 runs to 17 residues. The V end was cut by 5 bases, the J end by 0 bases, with 17 bases between. Germline V gene lookup returns CDR1 LNHDA and CDR2 SQIVND (reference sequence). The CDR3 coding sequence is TGTGCCAGTAGTTCAGTGGCCGTACAGAGCTCCTACAATGAGCAGTTCTTC. Its translation is CASSSVAVQSSYNEQFF.

For this clone: Germline and junction disagree at one end, which may indicate a read error. The CDR3 bases are TGTGCCTGGAGTGTACTCCAGGGAGGTTCCTCCGAGCAGTACTTC. Protein product: CAWSVLQGGSSEQYF. The V and J genes are TRBV30 and TRBJ2-7; possible D gene TRBD2, 6 bases. The CDR3 contains 15 residues. CDR1 and CDR2 (germline): GTSNPN, SVGIG (reference sequence).

The chain carries TRBV5-6 and TRBJ1-3; no reliable D call. CDR3 length equals 14 residues. Trimming took off 0 bases at V and 0 bases at J, with 4 bases between the two ends. Germline CDR1 is SGHDT and CDR2 is YYEEEE. DNA of the CDR3: TGTGCCAGCAGCTTGGTTCGCTCTGGAAACACCATATATTTT. Its protein is CASSLVRSGNTIYF. The full variable domain, with the rest looked up from reference TRBV5-6 and TRBJ1-3, is DAGVTQSPTHLIKTRGQQVTLRCSPKSGHDTVSWYQQALGQGPQFIFQYYEEEERQRGNFPDRFSGHQFPNYSSELNVNALLLGDSALYLCASSLVRSGNTIYFGEGSWLTVV.

J is TRBJ2-7 and V is TRBV19; D gene uncertain. Trimming left V 1 base short and J 1 base short, with 8 bases between. The CDR3 runs to 14 residues. Germline CDR1 and CDR2: LNHDA and SQIVND (reference sequence). The chain's CDR3 is CASSIGGQSYEQYF. The CDR3 DNA sequence: TGTGCCAGTAGTATAGGTGGGCAGTCCTACGAGCAGTACTTC.

The chain links TRBV2 to TRBJ2-1; 9 nucleotides align to TRBD2. CDR3 length equals 16 residues. The germline CDR1 and CDR2 sequences are SNHLY and FYNNEI. With V trimmed by 6 bases and J by 2 bases, 8 bases remained unmatched. CDR3 in amino acids: CASRGGSGRTYNEQFF. In DNA form, the CDR3 reads TGTGCCAGCAGGGGGGGTAGCGGGAGAACCTACAATGAGCAGTTCTTC.

This sequence joins TRBV30 and TRBJ2-7; 9 nucleotides line up with TRBD2. V was clipped by 3 bases and J by 3 bases; unmatched bases: 3. The CDR3 is 13 residues long. Germline CDR1 is GTSNPN and CDR2 is SVGIG (reference sequence). The CDR3 DNA is TGTGCCTGGAGCCTTAGCGGGAGCTACGAGCAGTACTTC. Translation gives CAWSLSGSYEQYF. Looking up the rest from reference TRBV30 and TRBJ2-7 gives the full variable domain: SQTIHQWPATLVQPVGSPLSLECTVEGTSNPNLYWYRQAAGRGLQLLFYSVGIGQISSEVPQNLSASRPQDRQFILSSKKLLLSDSGFYLCAWSLSGSYEQYFGPGTRLTVT.

This sequence joins TRBV10-3 and TRBJ2-4, with TRBD1 as a possible D gene (6 bases). Between the trimmed V and J ends, which lost 2 bases and 5 bases, there was a span of 13 bases. Per germline, CDR1 ENHRY and CDR2 SYGVKD. CDR3 length equals 15 residues. The CDR3 sequence is CAISETGTAQNIQYF. DNA for the CDR3: TGTGCCATCAGTGAGACAGGGACGGCTCAAAACATTCAGTACTTC.

As for this clone: Germline is not matched at one junction end, which may reflect a read error. The V and J genes are TRBV7-9 and TRBJ2-1; TRBD2 might be the D (6 bases). This CDR3 comprises 12 residues. Germline V CDR1 and CDR2: SEHNR, FQNEAQ (reference sequence). Written as DNA, the CDR3 is TGTGCCAGCAGCTTGGACTACTATGAGCAGTTCTTC. Translation gives CASSLDYYEQFF.

J is TRBJ2-1 and V is TRBV6-5, with 7 positions matching TRBD2. Germline lookup yields CDR1 MNHEY and CDR2 SVGAGI. After removal of 6 bases from V and 4 bases from J, the junction contained 9 bases not matched to a gene. The CDR3 totals 15 residues. CDR3 nucleotides: TGTGCCAGCAGGGCGCCGGGAGGTGGTTACAATGAGCAGTTCTTC. This translates into CASRAPGGGYNEQFF.

The gene calls are TRBV5-1 and TRBJ2-7; D unclear. Deletions cut 0 bases from V and 2 bases from J, with 12 bases between. CDR3 length: 15 amino acids. Looked up from germline, CDR1 is SGHRS and CDR2 is YFSETQ. The CDR3 DNA reads TGCGCCAGCAGCTTGGGGGCCGACTTTGCCTACGAGCAGTACTTC. Translated: CASSLGADFAYEQYF.

The V gene is TRBV9, the J gene TRBJ1-3; 9 nucleotides agree with TRBD1. The CDR3 has 16 residues. The trim removed 4 bases at V and 0 bases at J, leaving 5 bases unmatched. Germline-derived CDR1 and CDR2 are SGDLS and YYNGEE. CDR3 coding DNA: TGTGCCAGCAGCCACAAACAGGGGGCCTCTGGAAACACCATATATTTT. This gives the protein CASSHKQGASGNTIYF.

The chain uses TRBV13 and TRBJ2-5, with a weak D call TRBD1 (5 bases). Germline-derived CDR1 and CDR2 are PRHDT and FYEKMQ (reference sequence). This CDR3 has 13 residues. V was clipped by 5 bases and J by 1 base, with 8 bases between them. The CDR3: CASSMTVQETQYF. The CDR3 region has the DNA TGTGCCAGCAGCATGACAGTCCAAGAGACCCAGTACTTC.

The chain joins TRBV9 to TRBJ2-2; tentatively, D is TRBD2 (5 bases). This CDR3 has 17 amino acids. Trimming left V 3 bases short and J 0 bases short, with 15 bases between. Looked up from germline, CDR1 is SGDLS and CDR2 is YYNGEE. CDR3 region: CASSARTGLANTGELFF. CDR3 DNA sequence: TGTGCCAGCAGCGCGAGAACGGGATTGGCGAACACCGGGGAGCTGTTTTTT.

V and J are TRBV19 and TRBJ2-1, with unresolved D. The CDR3 runs 15 residues. Germline loops: CDR1 LNHDA, CDR2 SQIVND (reference sequence). The germline V and J ends were trimmed by 2 bases and 0 bases, with 8 bases remaining between them. DNA for the CDR3: TGTGCCAGTAGTATAAGGGTCGACTCCTACAATGAGCAGTTCTTC. It encodes CASSIRVDSYNEQFF. The entire variable domain, with the rest obtained from reference TRBV19 and TRBJ2-1, is as follows: DGGITQSPKYLFRKEGQNVTLSCEQNLNHDAMYWYRQDPGQGLRLIYYSQIVNDFQKGDIAEGYSVSREKKESFPLTVTSAQKNPTAFYLCASSIRVDSYNEQFFGPGTRLTVL.

The V and J genes are TRBV5-6 and TRBJ1-2; tentative D call: TRBD1 (5 bases). The germline CDR1 and CDR2 sequences are SGHDT and YYEEEE. This CDR3 spans 15 amino acids. Trimming took off 0 bases at V and 8 bases at J, with 17 bases between the two ends. The CDR3 sequence: CASSLDGTDFSGYTF. CDR3 in DNA: TGTGCCAGCAGCTTGGACGGGACGGATTTTTCCGGCTACACCTTC.

V gene TRBV14 combines with J gene TRBJ2-1; a possible D gene is TRBD2 (7 bases). Deletions cut 1 base from V and 4 bases from J, with 11 bases between. The CDR3 extends over 15 amino acids. Germline V gene sequence: CDR1 SGHDN, CDR2 FVKESK. CDR3 region: CASSQGGGQYNEQFF. CDR3 coding DNA: TGTGCCAGCAGCCAAGGGGGGGGGCAGTACAATGAGCAGTTCTTC.

The V call is TRBV9, the J call TRBJ2-1, with 9 bases lining up with TRBD1. The CDR3 runs to 15 residues. Germline CDR1 and CDR2: SGDLS and YYNGEE. The junction had 10 bases not matched to a gene; V was cut back by 6 bases and J by 6 bases. As DNA, the CDR3 is TGTGCCAGCACCCCCGGGACAGGGTGGGCCAATGAGCAGTTCTTC. Translating gives CASTPGTGWANEQFF.